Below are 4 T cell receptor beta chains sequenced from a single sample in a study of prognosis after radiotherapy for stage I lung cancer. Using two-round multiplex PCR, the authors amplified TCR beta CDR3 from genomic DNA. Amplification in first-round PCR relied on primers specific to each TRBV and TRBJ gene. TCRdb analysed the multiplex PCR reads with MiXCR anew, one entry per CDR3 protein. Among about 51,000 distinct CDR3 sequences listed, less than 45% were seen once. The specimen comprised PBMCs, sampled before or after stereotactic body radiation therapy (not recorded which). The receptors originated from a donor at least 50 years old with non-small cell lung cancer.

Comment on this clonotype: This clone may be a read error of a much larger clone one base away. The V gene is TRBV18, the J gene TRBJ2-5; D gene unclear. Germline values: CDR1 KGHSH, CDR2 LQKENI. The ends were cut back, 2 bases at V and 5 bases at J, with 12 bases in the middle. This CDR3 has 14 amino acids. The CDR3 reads CASSPSPAMETQYF. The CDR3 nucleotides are TGTGCCAGCTCACCATCTCCGGCCATGGAGACCCAGTACTTC.

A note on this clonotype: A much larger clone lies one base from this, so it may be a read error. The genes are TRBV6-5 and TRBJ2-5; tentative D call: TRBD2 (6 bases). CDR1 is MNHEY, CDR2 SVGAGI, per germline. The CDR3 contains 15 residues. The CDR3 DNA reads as TGTGCCAGCAGTTACTCTGGTTTTTCTCGGGAGAACCAGTACTTC. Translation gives CASSYSGFSRENQYF.

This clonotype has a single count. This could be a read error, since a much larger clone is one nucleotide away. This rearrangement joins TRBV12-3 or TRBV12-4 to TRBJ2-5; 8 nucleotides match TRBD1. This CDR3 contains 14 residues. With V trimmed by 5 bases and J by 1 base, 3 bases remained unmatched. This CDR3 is CASSATGGQETQYF. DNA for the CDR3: TGTGCCAGCAGTGCCACAGGGGGCCAAGAGACCCAGTACTTC.

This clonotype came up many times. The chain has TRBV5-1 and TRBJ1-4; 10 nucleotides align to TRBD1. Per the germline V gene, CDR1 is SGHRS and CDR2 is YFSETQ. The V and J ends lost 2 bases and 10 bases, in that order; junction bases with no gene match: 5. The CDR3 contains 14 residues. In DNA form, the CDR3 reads TGCGCCAGCAGCTTTGGGGACAGGGGCGGAAAACTGTTTTTT. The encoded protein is CASSFGDRGGKLFF.